The 32 T cell receptor beta chains below come from one sample, sequenced in a study of shared clonotypes between healthy human individuals. Method: immunoSEQ multiplex PCR; TCRdb's copy keeps in-frame clones and lacks some. The table lists 450,000 to 500,000 clones, 65% to 80% of them singletons, with approximately 12% in the top ten. What was sequenced was PBMCs. Receptors originate from a woman aged 40 to 55 in good health. Some clones in this sample may be carry-over from other donors' samples.

The rearrangement uses TRBV19 and TRBJ2-3; TRBD2 agrees at 11 bases. The CDR3 loop spans 18 amino acids. Germline V gene lookup returns CDR1 LNHDA and CDR2 SQIVND (reference sequence). Trimming cost V 0 bases and J 5 bases; bases outside gene matches: 10. In nucleotides, the CDR3 is TGTGCCAGTAGTATAGAGCTAGCGGGAGGCCCACGGGGAGATACGCAGTATTTT. Translating it yields CASSIELAGGPRGDTQYF.

This clone appeared a single time. This rearrangement joins TRBV5-4 to TRBJ1-2; D uncertain. CDR3 length: 13 residues. Trimming stripped 0 bases from V and 9 bases from J, with 12 bases between. In germline, CDR1 is SGHNT, CDR2 YYREEE (reference sequence). CDR3: CASSLDLLGSYTF. Here the CDR3 DNA reads TGTGCCAGCAGCTTGGATCTATTGGGAAGCTACACCTTC.

The V gene is TRBV18, the J gene TRBJ2-6, with D perhaps matching TRBD2 (6 bases). The germline gives CDR1 KGHSH, CDR2 LQKENI. The CDR3 loop spans 18 amino acids. V lost 1 base to trimming and J lost 0 bases, with 13 bases between them. This CDR3 is CASSPRGESNSGANVLTF. CDR3 coding DNA: TGTGCCAGCTCACCACGGGGGGAGTCGAACTCTGGGGCCAACGTCCTGACTTTC.

V and J are TRBV14 and TRBJ1-5; D unresolved. The CDR3 has 13 amino acids. V dropped 2 bases and J dropped 5 bases, with 7 bases sitting between them. Looked up from germline, CDR1 is SGHDN and CDR2 is FVKESK. The CDR3 here is CASSQSRDQPQHF. CDR3 coding DNA: TGTGCCAGCAGCCAAAGTCGGGATCAGCCCCAGCATTTT.

J is TRBJ2-2 and V is TRBV9; 7 positions match TRBD2. The CDR3 spans 17 residues. V shed 0 bases, J shed 1 base, and the junction held 6 bases outside the gene matches. Germline values: CDR1 SGDLS, CDR2 YYNGEE. In DNA form, the CDR3 reads TGTGCCAGCAGCGTAGACCTAGCGGCCTTGAACACCGGGGAGCTGTTTTTT. This gives the protein CASSVDLAALNTGELFF.

This clone was detected a few times. CDR3 sequence: CSVERGQGYTF. DNA of the CDR3: TGCAGCGTAGAAAGGGGGCAGGGCTACACCTTC. The chain combines TRBV29-1 with TRBJ1-2; 7 bases agree with TRBD1. CDR1 is SQVTM and CDR2 is ANQGSEA in the germline V gene. With 6 bases clipped from V and 8 bases from J, the junction kept 6 bases outside the gene matches. The CDR3 has 11 residues. Variable domain in full (rest from reference TRBV29-1 and TRBJ1-2): SAVISQKPSRDICQRGTSLTIQCQVDSQVTMMFWYRQQPGQSLTLIATANQGSEATYESGFVIDKFPISRPNLTFSTLTVSNMSPEDSSIYLCSVERGQGYTFGSGTRLTVV.

This clone was detected a few times. J is TRBJ1-1 and V is TRBV4-1; D unresolved. The germline V gene encodes CDR1 MGHRA and CDR2 YSYEKL. The CDR3 spans 13 residues. Trimming removed 4 bases from V and 1 base from J, with 7 bases in between. The DNA for the CDR3 is TGCGCCAGCAGCCGCCGGGAGAACACTGAAGCTTTCTTT. This sequence encodes CASSRRENTEAFF.

The V and J genes are TRBV10-2 and TRBJ2-1; the match to TRBD2 covers 11 bases. Germline values: CDR1 WSHSY, CDR2 SAAADI. The CDR3 extends over 16 amino acids. With 6 bases clipped from V and 8 bases from J, the junction kept 12 bases outside the gene matches. The CDR3 loop reads CASRELAGAGVDEQFF. In nucleotides, the CDR3 is TGCGCCAGCAGGGAACTAGCGGGAGCCGGGGTAGATGAGCAGTTCTTC.

This clone turned up a few times. The V call is TRBV27, the J call TRBJ1-1; no clear D gene. This CDR3 has 16 amino acids. From germline, CDR1 is MNHEY and CDR2 SMNVEV (reference sequence). Trimming cost V 5 bases and J 0 bases, with 16 bases left between them. CDR3 sequence reads: CASSPPGGTMNTEAFF. The CDR3 nucleotides are TGTGCCAGCAGTCCCCCTGGTGGCACAATGAACACTGAAGCTTTCTTT.

The chain carries TRBV6-8 and TRBJ1-6; D unclear. V gave up 4 bases and J gave up 8 bases, with 15 bases separating them. There are 15 residues in the CDR3. The germline gives CDR1 MNHGY, CDR2 SAAAGT. The DNA for the CDR3 is TGTGCCAGCAGTTTACTTGTAGGGCCGGATTCACCCCTCCACTTT. Translating it yields CASSLLVGPDSPLHF.

This clone was found a few times. The gene calls are TRBV10-1 and TRBJ1-2; perhaps TRBD1 as D (5 bases). Germline V gives CDR1 WNHNN, CDR2 SYGVQD (reference sequence). The CDR3 extends over 15 amino acids. Trimming removed 0 bases from V and 8 bases from J, with 16 bases in between. CDR3 nucleotides: TGCGCCAGCAGTGAGTCTCGGGACGGACTATTGGGCTACACCTTC. Translated: CASSESRDGLLGYTF.

This chain connects TRBV18 to TRBJ2-5; TRBD2 matches 12 bases. Trimming cost V 4 bases and J 3 bases; bases outside gene matches: 6. Germline loops: CDR1 KGHSH, CDR2 LQKENI. The CDR3 is made up of 16 amino acids. CDR3 sequence: CASSQIRTSGEETQYF. The CDR3, as DNA: TGTGCCAGCTCACAGATCCGGACTAGCGGGGAAGAGACCCAGTACTTC.

In its sample, this clone was seen a few times. The CDR3 region is CASSYTGVGHEKLFF. CDR3 bases: TGTGCCAGCAGCTATACAGGGGTGGGACATGAAAAACTGTTTTTT. The J gene is TRBJ1-4, the V gene TRBV28, with 7 bases that match TRBD1. The CDR3 is 15 residues long. Trimming cost V 6 bases and J 6 bases; bases outside gene matches: 10. Looked up from germline, CDR1 is MDHEN and CDR2 is SYDVKM.

The chain couples TRBV7-9 to TRBJ2-1, with TRBD1 matching 11 bases. Germline CDR1 is SEHNR and CDR2 is FQNEAQ (reference sequence). V trimming: 6 bases; J trimming: 6 bases; junction bases outside the gene matches: 7. CDR3 length: 15 residues. The DNA for the CDR3 is TGTGCCAGCAGTAGGACAGGGGGCGAGGGCAATGAGCAGTTCTTC. It translates to CASSRTGGEGNEQFF.

The chain joins TRBV5-1 to TRBJ1-3, with D unclear. Germline-derived CDR1 and CDR2 are SGHRS and YFSETQ. Deletions cut 4 bases from V and 4 bases from J, with 12 bases between. The CDR3 runs to 14 residues. The CDR3 is CASSDTAGGNTIYF. The CDR3 nucleotides are TGCGCCAGCAGCGACACCGCGGGAGGAAACACCATATATTTT.

The rearrangement uses TRBV5-1 and TRBJ2-7; no definite D call. CDR1 is SGHRS and CDR2 is YFSETQ in the germline V gene. This CDR3 spans 13 amino acids. V gave up 0 bases and J gave up 4 bases, with 8 bases separating them. This chain's CDR3 is CASSLAPEYEQYF. The CDR3 nucleotides are TGCGCCAGCAGCTTGGCCCCTGAATACGAGCAGTACTTC. Full variable domain (missing parts from reference TRBV5-1 and TRBJ2-7): KAGVTQTPRYLIKTRGQQVTLSCSPISGHRSVSWYQQTPGQGLQFLFEYFSETQRNKGNFPGRFSGRQFSNSRSEMNVSTLELGDSALYLCASSLAPEYEQYFGPGTRLTVT.

V gene TRBV19 combines with J gene TRBJ2-3; 7 bases line up with TRBD2. Trimming took 5 bases from V and 0 from J; bases not matched to a gene: 8. The CDR3 runs to 16 residues. Germline lookup yields CDR1 LNHDA and CDR2 SQIVND (reference sequence). The CDR3 region is CASSAPAGPSTDTQYF. DNA for the CDR3: TGTGCCAGTAGTGCCCCAGCGGGACCTAGCACAGATACGCAGTATTTT.

CDR3 sequence (DNA): TGCAGCGTTGTTCCCGGGGGCGGCGGGAGGCTGAAGTTCTTC. Translated: CSVVPGGGGRLKFF. V and J are TRBV29-1 and TRBJ2-1; 8 nucleotides agree with TRBD2. The junction had 16 bases not matched to a gene; V was cut back by 4 bases and J by 14 bases. CDR3 length: 14 amino acids. CDR1 and CDR2 (germline): SQVTM, ANQGSEA.

This clone was detected only once. Given a much more abundant clone one base away, this may be a read error. The gene calls are TRBV11-3 and TRBJ2-4; 7 bases are a match to TRBD2. This CDR3 has 16 residues. Germline values: CDR1 SGHNT, CDR2 YENEEA. J was trimmed by 1 base and V by 5 bases; bases with no gene match: 8. CDR3 protein: CASSPGLVGAKNIQYF. DNA of the CDR3: TGTGCCAGCAGCCCAGGACTAGTGGGTGCCAAAAACATTCAGTACTTC.

Comments on this clone: Other DNA sequences in the same sample also yield this CDR3. J is TRBJ2-5 and V is TRBV18; D possibly corresponds to TRBD2 (6 bases). The V end lost 2 bases, the J end lost 2 bases, and 6 bases lay between the germline ends. The V gene's germline CDR1 is KGHSH and CDR2 LQKENI. The CDR3 consists of 13 residues. This chain's CDR3 is CASSPGGQETQYF. CDR3 bases: TGTGCCAGCTCACCAGGAGGGCAAGAGACCCAGTACTTC.

The chain uses TRBV28 and TRBJ2-7; 10 positions match TRBD2. The CDR3 extends over 16 amino acids. From germline, CDR1 is MDHEN and CDR2 SYDVKM. The J segment lost 7 bases and the V segment lost 1 base, leaving 10 bases of the junction unmatched. The CDR3: CASSLSLAGARGEQYF. The CDR3 nucleotides are TGTGCCAGCAGTTTATCCCTAGCGGGGGCTCGGGGGGAGCAGTACTTC. Looking up the rest from reference TRBV28 and TRBJ2-7 gives the full variable domain: DVKVTQSSRYLVKRTGEKVFLECVQDMDHENMFWYRQDPGLGLRLIYFSYDVKMKEKGDIPEGYSVSREKKERFSLILESASTNQTSMYLCASSLSLAGARGEQYFGPGTRLTVT.

Notes on this clone: One end of the junction varies from germline; a read error may be responsible. The chain recombines TRBV5-1 with TRBJ2-2, with 8 bases fitting TRBD2. This CDR3 has 15 residues. Germline assignment: CDR1 SGHRS and CDR2 YFSETQ. The CDR3 here is CASSLDLAGTRELFF. CDR3 sequence (DNA): TGCGCCAGCAGCTTGGATCTAGCGGGCACCAGGGAGCTGTTTTTT.

The chain combines TRBV6-6 with TRBJ2-5; 8 nucleotides match TRBD2. Trimming removed 6 bases from V and 0 bases from J; junction bases left unmatched: 3. The CDR3 is 14 amino acids. Germline CDR1 reads MNHNY; CDR2 reads SVGAGI (reference sequence). The CDR3: CASRRLAYQETQYF. The CDR3 DNA reads as TGTGCCAGCAGAAGACTAGCGTACCAAGAGACCCAGTACTTC.

As to this clone: Additional DNA sequences in this sample encode the identical CDR3. The rearrangement joins TRBV28 to TRBJ1-4; TRBD1 might be the D (5 bases). CDR3 length: 13 amino acids. Per germline, CDR1 MDHEN and CDR2 SYDVKM. Trimming took 11 bases from V and 3 from J, leaving 13 bases between them. The CDR3 coding sequence is TGTGCCTCCCTAAGGGGACCTAATGAAAAACTGTTTTTT. It encodes CASLRGPNEKLFF.

The rearrangement joins TRBV9 to TRBJ1-1, with D unresolved. The V end was cut by 0 bases, the J end by 0 bases, with 6 bases between. Germline assignment: CDR1 SGDLS and CDR2 YYNGEE. CDR3 length equals 14 residues. The CDR3 reads CASSVVQVNTEAFF. As DNA, the CDR3 is TGTGCCAGCAGCGTAGTTCAGGTGAACACTGAAGCTTTCTTT.

The chain uses TRBV4-2 and TRBJ1-5; 7 nucleotides align to TRBD1. Germline loops: CDR1 LGHNA, CDR2 YNFKEQ. V gave up 4 bases and J gave up 3 bases; unmatched junction bases: 6. There are 15 residues in the CDR3. CDR3 region: CASSRGGEVNQPQHF. The CDR3 nucleotides read TGTGCCAGCAGCCGAGGGGGCGAAGTCAATCAGCCCCAGCATTTT.

V usage is TRBV27 and J usage is TRBJ2-7; perhaps TRBD2 as D (6 bases). This CDR3 comprises 14 residues. Germline-derived CDR1 and CDR2 are MNHEY and SMNVEV (reference sequence). The germline V and J ends were trimmed by 6 bases and 0 bases, with 12 bases remaining between them. CDR3 bases: TGTGCCAGCAGCGAAGGGAGGAGCTCCTACGAGCAGTACTTC. Its translation is CASSEGRSSYEQYF.

The chain couples TRBV9 to TRBJ1-2, with D tentatively TRBD1 (6 bases). CDR1 is SGDLS and CDR2 is YYNGEE in the germline V gene. V lost 4 bases, J lost 4 bases, and 14 bases lay in between. This CDR3 has 14 amino acids. The DNA of the CDR3 is TGTGCCAGCAGCCCGGAAGGGGGTAGCTATGGCTACACCTTC. This sequence encodes CASSPEGGSYGYTF. The complete variable domain, with remaining parts taken from reference TRBV9 and TRBJ1-2, reads DSGVTQTPKHLITATGQRVTLRCSPRSGDLSVYWYQQSLDQGLQFLIQYYNGEERAKGNILERFSAQQFPDLHSELNLSSLELGDSALYFCASSPEGGSYGYTFGSGTRLTVV.

The V gene is TRBV7-2, the J gene TRBJ2-1; no clear D gene. V lost 5 bases, J lost 0 bases, and 11 bases lay in between. This CDR3 has 15 residues. The V gene's germline CDR1 is SGHTA and CDR2 FQGNSA. Here the CDR3 reads CASSPGGYSYNEQFF. The DNA for the CDR3 is TGTGCCAGCAGCCCCGGCGGCTACTCCTACAATGAGCAGTTCTTC. Filled out from reference TRBV7-2 and TRBJ2-1, the complete variable domain reads GAGVSQSPSNKVTEKGKDVELRCDPISGHTALYWYRQSLGQGLEFLIYFQGNSAPDKSGLPSDRFSAERTGGSVSTLTIQRTQQEDSAVYLCASSPGGYSYNEQFFGPGTRLTVL.

Ten or more counts support this clone. The chain carries TRBV29-1 and TRBJ1-2, with no clear D. V lost 5 bases, J lost 3 bases, and 7 bases lay in between. Per the germline V gene, CDR1 is SQVTM and CDR2 is ANQGSEA. This CDR3 is 11 amino acids long. For the CDR3, the DNA is TGCAGCGTTTTGACCCACTATGGCTACACCTTC. It encodes CSVLTHYGYTF. The whole variable domain, filled in from reference TRBV29-1 and TRBJ1-2, reads SAVISQKPSRDICQRGTSLTIQCQVDSQVTMMFWYRQQPGQSLTLIATANQGSEATYESGFVIDKFPISRPNLTFSTLTVSNMSPEDSSIYLCSVLTHYGYTFGSGTRLTVV.

This clone was observed a single time. The chain combines TRBV15 with TRBJ2-1, with TRBD2 as a possible D gene (6 bases). The CDR3 consists of 15 residues. Trimming removed 4 bases at V and 3 bases at J, with 13 bases between. CDR1 and CDR2 from the germline V gene are LNHNV and YYDKDF (reference sequence). CDR3 amino acids: CATSKTGVRYNEQFF. The CDR3 DNA reads TGTGCCACCAGCAAAACGGGGGTACGCTACAATGAGCAGTTCTTC.

The CDR3 region is CASSRAWLAGGPSEQFF. The CDR3 coding sequence is TGCGCCAGCAGCCGGGCATGGCTAGCGGGAGGCCCCAGTGAGCAGTTCTTC. This sequence joins TRBV4-3 and TRBJ2-1; TRBD2 matches at 11 bases. The CDR3 runs 17 residues. After removal of 4 bases from V and 9 bases from J, the junction contained 14 bases not matched to a gene. The germline V gene encodes CDR1 LGHNA and CDR2 YSLEER.